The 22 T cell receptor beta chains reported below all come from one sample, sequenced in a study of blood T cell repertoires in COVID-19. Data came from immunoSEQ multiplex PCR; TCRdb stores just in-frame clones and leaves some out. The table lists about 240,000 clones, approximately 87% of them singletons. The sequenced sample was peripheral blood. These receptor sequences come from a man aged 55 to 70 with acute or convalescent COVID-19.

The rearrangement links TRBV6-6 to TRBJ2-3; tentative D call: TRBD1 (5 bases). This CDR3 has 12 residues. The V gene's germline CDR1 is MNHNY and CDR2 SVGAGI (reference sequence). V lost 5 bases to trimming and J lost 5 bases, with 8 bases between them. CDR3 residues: CASSRQGDTQYF. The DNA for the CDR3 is TGTGCCAGCAGTCGTCAGGGAGATACGCAGTATTTT.

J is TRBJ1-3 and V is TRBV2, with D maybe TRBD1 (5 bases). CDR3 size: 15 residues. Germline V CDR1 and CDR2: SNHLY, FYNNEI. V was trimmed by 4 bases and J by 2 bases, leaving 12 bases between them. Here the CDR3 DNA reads TGTGCCAGCAGTGCGGGACTTGGCCCTGGAAACACCATATATTTT. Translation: CASSAGLGPGNTIYF.

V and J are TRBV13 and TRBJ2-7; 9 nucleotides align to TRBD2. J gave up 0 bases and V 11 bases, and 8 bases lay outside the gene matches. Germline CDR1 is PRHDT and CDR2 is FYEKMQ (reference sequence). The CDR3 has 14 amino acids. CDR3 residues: CASTPSGASYEQYF. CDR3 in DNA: TGTGCCTCCACGCCTAGCGGGGCCTCCTACGAGCAGTACTTC.

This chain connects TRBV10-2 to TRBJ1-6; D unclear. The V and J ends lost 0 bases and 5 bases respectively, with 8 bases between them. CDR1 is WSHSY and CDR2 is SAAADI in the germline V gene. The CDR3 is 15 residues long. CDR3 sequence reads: CASSESGVDNSPLHF. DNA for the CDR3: TGCGCCAGCAGTGAGTCCGGGGTAGATAATTCACCCCTCCACTTT.

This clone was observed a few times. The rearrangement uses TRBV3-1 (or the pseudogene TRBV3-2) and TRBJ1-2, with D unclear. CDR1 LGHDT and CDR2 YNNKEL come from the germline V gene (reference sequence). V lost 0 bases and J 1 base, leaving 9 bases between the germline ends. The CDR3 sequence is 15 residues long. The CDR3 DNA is TGTGCCAGCAGCCAAGATCTTGTTTTTAACTATGGCTACACCTTC. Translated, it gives CASSQDLVFNYGYTF.

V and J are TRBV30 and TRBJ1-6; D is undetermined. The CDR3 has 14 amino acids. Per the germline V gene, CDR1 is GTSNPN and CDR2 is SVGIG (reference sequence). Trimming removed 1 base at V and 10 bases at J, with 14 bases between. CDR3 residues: CAWSGAGRNSPLHF. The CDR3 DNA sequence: TGTGCCTGGAGTGGGGCTGGGCGCAACTCACCCCTCCACTTT.

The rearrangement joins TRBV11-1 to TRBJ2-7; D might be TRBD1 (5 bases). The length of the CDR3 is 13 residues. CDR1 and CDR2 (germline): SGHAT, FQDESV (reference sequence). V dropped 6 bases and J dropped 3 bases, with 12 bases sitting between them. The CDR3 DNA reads TGTGCCAGCAGGCGAACAGGAGTCTACGAGCAGTACTTC. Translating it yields CASRRTGVYEQYF.

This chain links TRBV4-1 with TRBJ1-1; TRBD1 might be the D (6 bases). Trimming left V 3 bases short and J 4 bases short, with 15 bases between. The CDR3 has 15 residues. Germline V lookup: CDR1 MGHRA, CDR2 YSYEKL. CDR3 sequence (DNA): TGCGCCAGCAGCCATAAACAGGGTTTAGGCACTGAAGCTTTCTTT. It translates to CASSHKQGLGTEAFF.

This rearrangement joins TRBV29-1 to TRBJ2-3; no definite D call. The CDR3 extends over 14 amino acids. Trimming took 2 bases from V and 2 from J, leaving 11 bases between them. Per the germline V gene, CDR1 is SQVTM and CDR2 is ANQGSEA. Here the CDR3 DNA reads TGCAGCGTTGAAAAAGTAACAGCCACAGATACGCAGTATTTT. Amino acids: CSVEKVTATDTQYF.

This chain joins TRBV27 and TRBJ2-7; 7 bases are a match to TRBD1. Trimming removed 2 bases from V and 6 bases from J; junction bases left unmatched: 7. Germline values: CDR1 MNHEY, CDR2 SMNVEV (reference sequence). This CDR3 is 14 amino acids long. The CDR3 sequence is CASSLNRGAFEQYF. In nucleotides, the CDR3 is TGTGCCAGCAGTTTAAACAGGGGAGCGTTCGAGCAGTACTTC.

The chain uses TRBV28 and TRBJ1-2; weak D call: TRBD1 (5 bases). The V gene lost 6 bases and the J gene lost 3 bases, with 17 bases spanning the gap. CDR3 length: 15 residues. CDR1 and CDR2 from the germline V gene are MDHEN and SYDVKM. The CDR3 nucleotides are TGTGCCAGCAGCTCTCCGGGACTCAGGGACTATGGCTACACCTTC. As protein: CASSSPGLRDYGYTF.

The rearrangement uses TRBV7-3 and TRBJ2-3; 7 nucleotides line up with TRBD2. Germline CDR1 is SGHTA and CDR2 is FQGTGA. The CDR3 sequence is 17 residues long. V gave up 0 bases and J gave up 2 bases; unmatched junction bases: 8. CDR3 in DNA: TGTGCCAGCAGCTTAACGGGAGGGGCTTGGGCCACAGATACGCAGTATTTT. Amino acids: CASSLTGGAWATDTQYF.

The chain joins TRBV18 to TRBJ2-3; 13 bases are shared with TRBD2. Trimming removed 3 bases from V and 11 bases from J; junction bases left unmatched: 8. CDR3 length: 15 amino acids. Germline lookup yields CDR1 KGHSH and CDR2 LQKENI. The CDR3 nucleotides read TGTGCCAGCTCACCTATGACTAGCGGGAGGATAAAGCAGTATTTT. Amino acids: CASSPMTSGRIKQYF.

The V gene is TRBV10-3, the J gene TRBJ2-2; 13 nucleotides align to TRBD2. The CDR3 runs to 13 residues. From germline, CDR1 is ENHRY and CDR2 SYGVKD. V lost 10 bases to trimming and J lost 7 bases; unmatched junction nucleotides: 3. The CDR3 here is CATRTSGSGELFF. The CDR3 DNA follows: TGTGCCACCAGGACTAGCGGGAGCGGGGAGCTGTTTTTT.

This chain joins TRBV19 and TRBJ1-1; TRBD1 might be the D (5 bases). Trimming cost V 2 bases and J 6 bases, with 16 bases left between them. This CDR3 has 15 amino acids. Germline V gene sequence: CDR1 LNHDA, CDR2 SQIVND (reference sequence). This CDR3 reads CASSIMRQRIAEAFF. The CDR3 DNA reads TGTGCCAGTAGTATAATGAGACAGCGAATCGCTGAAGCTTTCTTT. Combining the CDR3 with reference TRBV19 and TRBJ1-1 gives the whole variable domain DGGITQSPKYLFRKEGQNVTLSCEQNLNHDAMYWYRQDPGQGLRLIYYSQIVNDFQKGDIAEGYSVSREKKESFPLTVTSAQKNPTAFYLCASSIMRQRIAEAFFGQGTRLTVV.

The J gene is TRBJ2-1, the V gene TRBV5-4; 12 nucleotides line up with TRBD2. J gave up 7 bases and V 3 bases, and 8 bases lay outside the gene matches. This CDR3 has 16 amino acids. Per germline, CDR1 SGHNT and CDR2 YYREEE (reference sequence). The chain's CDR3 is CASSSRTSGVLNEQFF. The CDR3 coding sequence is TGTGCCAGCAGCTCGAGGACTAGCGGGGTTTTGAATGAGCAGTTCTTC.

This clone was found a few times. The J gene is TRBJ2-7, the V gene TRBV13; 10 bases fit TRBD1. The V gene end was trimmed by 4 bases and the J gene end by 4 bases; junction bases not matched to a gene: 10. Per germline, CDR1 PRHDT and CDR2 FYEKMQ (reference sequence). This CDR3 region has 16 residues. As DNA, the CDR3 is TGTGCCAGCAGCTCATATTCCGGGACAGGGGAGTACGAGCAGTACTTC. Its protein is CASSSYSGTGEYEQYF.

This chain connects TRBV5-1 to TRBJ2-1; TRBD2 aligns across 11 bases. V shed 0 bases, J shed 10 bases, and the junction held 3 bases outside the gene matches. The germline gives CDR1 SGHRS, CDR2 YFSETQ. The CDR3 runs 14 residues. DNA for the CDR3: TGCGCCAGCAGCTTGGGGCTAGCGGGAGGCGAGCAGTTCTTC. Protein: CASSLGLAGGEQFF.

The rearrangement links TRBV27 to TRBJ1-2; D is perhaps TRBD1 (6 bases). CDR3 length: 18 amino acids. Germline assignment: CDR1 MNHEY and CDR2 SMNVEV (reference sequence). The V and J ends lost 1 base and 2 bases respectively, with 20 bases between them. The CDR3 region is CASSLWAGALGGNYGYTF. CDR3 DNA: TGTGCCAGCAGTTTATGGGCAGGGGCGTTAGGTGGGAACTATGGCTACACCTTC.

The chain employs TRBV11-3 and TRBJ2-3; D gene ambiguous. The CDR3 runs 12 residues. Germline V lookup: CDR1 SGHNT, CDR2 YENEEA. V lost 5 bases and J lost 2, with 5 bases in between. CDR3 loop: CASSEDTDTQYF. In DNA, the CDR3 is TGTGCCAGCAGCGAGGACACAGATACGCAGTATTTT.

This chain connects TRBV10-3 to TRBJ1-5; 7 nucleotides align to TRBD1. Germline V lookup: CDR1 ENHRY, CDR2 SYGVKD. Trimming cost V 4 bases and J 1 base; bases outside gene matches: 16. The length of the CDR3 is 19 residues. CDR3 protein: CAISVSGTEDAGSNQPQHF. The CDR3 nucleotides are TGTGCCATCAGTGTATCCGGGACAGAAGACGCGGGAAGCAATCAGCCCCAGCATTTT.

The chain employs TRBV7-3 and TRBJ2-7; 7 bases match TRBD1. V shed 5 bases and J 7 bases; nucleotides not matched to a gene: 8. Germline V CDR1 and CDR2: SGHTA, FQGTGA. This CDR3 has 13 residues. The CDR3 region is CASSLQGGREQYF. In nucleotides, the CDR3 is TGTGCCAGCAGCCTCCAAGGGGGCCGGGAGCAGTACTTC.